What follows are 4 T cell receptor beta chains derived from one specimen sequenced in a study of T cell responses to AZD1222 COVID-19 vaccine. Generated by immunoSEQ multiplex PCR, the TCRdb table keeps only in-frame clones and is missing some. The table includes about 140,000 clones, roughly 93% detected once. Specimen: peripheral blood, collected after recovery from COVID-19. All receptors derive from an adult who had recovered from COVID-19.

The chain couples TRBV28 to TRBJ2-4; D uncertain. Germline values: CDR1 MDHEN, CDR2 SYDVKM. CDR3 length equals 15 residues. Trimming took 3 bases from V and 0 from J, leaving 9 bases between them. CDR3 coding DNA: TGTGCCAGCAGTTTGGTGCAGAAAGCCAAAAACATTCAGTACTTC. It encodes CASSLVQKAKNIQYF.

The CDR3 sequence is CASSSAFSGRETQYF. CDR3 coding DNA: TGTGCCAGCAGTTCCGCATTTAGCGGGAGAGAGACCCAGTACTTC. J is TRBJ2-5 and V is TRBV6-2 or TRBV6-3; 9 bases match TRBD2. The CDR3 length is 15 residues. V lost 4 bases, J lost 4 bases, and 7 bases stayed unmatched. Germline values: CDR1 MNHEY, CDR2 SVGEGT.

The chain couples TRBV29-1 to TRBJ1-2; TRBD1 is a possible D gene (5 bases). V lost 6 bases to trimming and J lost 4 bases, with 15 bases between them. This CDR3 contains 13 residues. CDR1 and CDR2 from the germline V gene are SQVTM and ANQGSEA. CDR3 protein: CSVGGGESYGYTF. The CDR3 bases are TGCAGCGTCGGCGGGGGGGAAAGCTATGGCTACACCTTC.

The chain uses TRBV2 and TRBJ1-6; D is ambiguous. Germline CDR1 SNHLY, CDR2 FYNNEI. This CDR3 is built from 17 residues. V was clipped by 4 bases and J by 0 bases, with 13 bases between them. The CDR3 nucleotides read TGTGCCAGCAGTGGGGGAGGAGGGAGCTCCTATAATTCACCCCTCCACTTT. Residues: CASSGGGGSSYNSPLHF.